This is a list of T cell receptor beta chains from one sample in a study of cytomegalovirus exposure and HLA in healthy donors. This table comes from immunoSEQ multiplex PCR, and its TCRdb copy is limited to in-frame clones, with some not included. Altogether roughly 110,000 clones are present, approximately 58% being singletons, with the ten largest covering roughly 2%. Sequencing used PBMCs. The receptors were sampled from a woman aged 25 to 39 in good health and CMV-seronegative. Each CDR3 is given without its conserved first and last residue. Fields, in order: J gene, CDR3 length, V gene, D gene, CDR3 protein. The D gene is left open where the match is weak.

TRBJ2-1 | 12 | TRBV18 | . | ASSPQSADNEQF
TRBJ2-5 | 14 | TRBV11-2 | TRBD2 | ASSLVASGRGETQY
TRBJ2-7 | 12 | TRBV11-2 | . | ASSNRGGGDEQY
TRBJ2-7 | 11 | TRBV29-1 | TRBD1 | SVRGQGDLEQY
TRBJ1-2 | 12 | TRBV7-2 | . | ASSLNYRESGYT
TRBJ1-1 | 14 | TRBV19 | . | ASSIVADRRNTEAF
. | 15 | TRBV7-9 | TRBD2 | ASSLGQPGLATYEQY
TRBJ1-2 | 11 | TRBV10-2 | TRBD1 | ASSAGQPYGYT
TRBJ2-7 | 12 | TRBV5-1 | . | ASSLDPQAYEQY
TRBJ2-5 | 12 | TRBV7-3 | TRBD2 | AEVGLADQETQY
TRBJ1-5 | 13 | TRBV4-1 | TRBD1 | ASSQEGQRNQPQH
TRBJ2-1 | 16 | TRBV13 | . | ASSLGPLAPSSYNEQF
TRBJ2-2 | 13 | TRBV2 | TRBD1 | ASSEGTGFTGELF
TRBJ1-5 | 13 | TRBV19 | . | ASSIDGLNNQPQH
TRBJ1-4 | 14 | TRBV5-1 | TRBD1 | ASSGGAGQAHEKLF
TRBJ1-5 | 14 | TRBV28 | . | ASSYWGVGINQPQH
TRBJ1-5 | 15 | TRBV16 | . | ASSQSRGGQRNQPQH
TRBJ2-2 | 16 | TRBV27 | TRBD2 | ASSLSPAGGRNTGELF
TRBJ1-2 | 12 | TRBV9 | . | ASSGGGTRYGYT
TRBJ1-1 | 11 | TRBV2 | . | ASKAGMNTEAF
TRBJ1-4 | 11 | TRBV29-1 | . | SVEAQGIEKLF
TRBJ2-7 | 13 | TRBV7-9 | . | ASSRGLPSSYEQY
TRBJ2-4 | 14 | TRBV5-1 | . | ASSSQSGLAKNIQY
TRBJ2-7 | 11 | TRBV15 | . | ATSRDLTVEQY
TRBJ2-3 | 14 | TRBV12-5 | TRBD2 | ASGSGLAGITDTQY
TRBJ2-1 | 13 | TRBV7-9 | TRBD2 | ASSLTSGAYNEQF
TRBJ1-4 | 13 | TRBV4-3 | . | ASSQEGGRTEKLF